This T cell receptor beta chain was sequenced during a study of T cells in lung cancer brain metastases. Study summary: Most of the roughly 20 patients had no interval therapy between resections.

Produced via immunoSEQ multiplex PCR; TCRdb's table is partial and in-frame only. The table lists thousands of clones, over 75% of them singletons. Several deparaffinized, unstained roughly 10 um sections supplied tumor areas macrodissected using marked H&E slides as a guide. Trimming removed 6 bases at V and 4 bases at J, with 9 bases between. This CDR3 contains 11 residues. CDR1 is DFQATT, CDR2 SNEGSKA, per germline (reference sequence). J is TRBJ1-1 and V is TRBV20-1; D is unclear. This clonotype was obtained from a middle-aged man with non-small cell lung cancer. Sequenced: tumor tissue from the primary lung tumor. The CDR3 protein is CSAALGTEAFF. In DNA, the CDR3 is TGCAGTGCCGCTTTGGGCACTGAAGCTTTCTTT.